These T cell receptor beta chains were read from a single sample in a study of neurological immune-mediated disorders. TCRdb ran MiXCR on the 5' RACE reads and lists one entry per CDR3 protein. The sample has fewer than 70,000 distinct CDR3 sequences, roughly 10% seen once. The sample taken for sequencing was PBMCs. These receptors were taken from a man in his thirties or forties in good health. Each CDR3 is given with its conserved first and last residue. The order of the fields is D gene, V gene, J gene, clone size, CDR3 DNA, CDR3 protein. D genes are given only for firm matches. Expanded clones get a size class; other rows say once, few or many, or leave the size out.

D: .; V: TRBV20-1; J: TRBJ2-5; size: many; DNA: TGCAGTGCCAGGGGGGGTTCACAAGAGACCCAGTACTTC; CDR3: CSARGGSQETQYF
D: TRBD1; V: TRBV7-2; J: TRBJ1-1; size: many; DNA: TGTGCCAGCAGCTTAGGCGCAGGGGGGAACACTGAAGCTTTCTTT; CDR3: CASSLGAGGNTEAFF
D: TRBD2; V: TRBV20-1; J: TRBJ2-7; size: many; DNA: TGCAGTGCTAGTGTTGGCGGGGGGACCAACGAGCAGTACTTC; CDR3: CSASVGGGTNEQYF
D: .; V: TRBV27; J: TRBJ1-2; size: many; DNA: TGTGCCAGCAGTTTAGGGAGCTCTTCCTATGGCTACACCTTC; CDR3: CASSLGSSSYGYTF
D: TRBD1; V: TRBV5-1; J: TRBJ2-3; size: many; DNA: TGCGCCAGCAGCTTGGTTGGACAGGGGGACACAGATACGCAGTATTTT; CDR3: CASSLVGQGDTDTQYF
D: .; V: TRBV20-1; J: TRBJ2-5; size: many; DNA: TGCAGTGTAGGAGTTTATGAGACCCAGTACTTC; CDR3: CSVGVYETQYF
D: TRBD1; V: TRBV18; J: TRBJ2-5; size: many; DNA: TGTGCCAGCTCACCACGGTCCACAGGGGCGGCAGAGACCCAGTACTTC; CDR3: CASSPRSTGAAETQYF
D: .; V: TRBV7-2; J: TRBJ2-3; size: many; DNA: TGTGCCAGCAGCTTAGCCCGGCCCAGGGCGGGCGATACGCAGTATTTT; CDR3: CASSLARPRAGDTQYF
D: TRBD2; V: TRBV7-2; J: TRBJ2-3; size: .; DNA: TGTGCCAGCAGACCCACTAGCGGACCCACAGATACGCAGTATTTT; CDR3: CASRPTSGPTDTQYF
D: TRBD2; V: TRBV6-6; J: TRBJ2-1; size: many; DNA: TGTGCCAGCAGGGATCCAGCGGGGGCCTACAATGAGCAGTTCTTC; CDR3: CASRDPAGAYNEQFF
D: .; V: TRBV10-3; J: TRBJ2-4; size: many; DNA: TGTGCCACTGGGGCGGAATTAAAAAACATTCAGTACTTC; CDR3: CATGAELKNIQYF
D: .; V: TRBV24-1; J: TRBJ1-6; size: many; DNA: TGTGCCACCAGTGATCCTCGACAGGATAATTCACCCCTCCACTTT; CDR3: CATSDPRQDNSPLHF
D: TRBD2; V: TRBV5-1; J: TRBJ2-7; size: .; DNA: TGCGCGAGCAGCTTGGGGGGGGACTACGAGCAGCACTTC; CDR3: CASSLGGDYEQHF
D: TRBD2; V: TRBV28; J: TRBJ2-7; size: many; DNA: TGTGCCAGCAGTTTCTCAGCGGGAGACGAGCAGTACTTC; CDR3: CASSFSAGDEQYF
D: TRBD2; V: TRBV7-3; J: TRBJ2-1; size: .; DNA: TGTGCCAGCAGTTTAGCGGGAACAAATGAGCAGTTCTTC; CDR3: CASSLAGTNEQFF
D: TRBD2; V: TRBV7-3; J: TRBJ2-1; size: .; DNA: TGTGCCAGCAGCCTAGCGGGAGACTCCTCCAATGAGCACTTCTTC; CDR3: CASSLAGDSSNEHFF
D: .; V: TRBV7-3; J: TRBJ1-1; size: many; DNA: TGTGCCAGCAGCTTATTGGGGGGGCAACCTGAAGCTTTCTTT; CDR3: CASSLLGGQPEAFF
D: TRBD2; V: TRBV11-2; J: TRBJ2-1; size: many; DNA: TGTGCCAGCAGCCCATCGGGGACTATCTACAATGAGCAGTTCTTC; CDR3: CASSPSGTIYNEQFF
D: TRBD2; V: TRBV3-1; J: TRBJ2-7; size: many; DNA: TGTGCCAGCGACGGGGGGTCCTACGAGCAGTACTTC; CDR3: CASDGGSYEQYF
D: .; V: TRBV7-9; J: TRBJ2-7; size: many; DNA: TGTGCCAGCAGCTTAGATGGCTCCTACGAGCAGTACTTC; CDR3: CASSLDGSYEQYF
D: TRBD2; V: TRBV5-1; J: TRBJ2-3; size: many; DNA: TGCGCCAGCAGCTTGATGGTAGCGGGAGGTGCGGATACGCAGTATTTT; CDR3: CASSLMVAGGADTQYF
D: .; V: TRBV11-3; J: TRBJ2-3; size: many; DNA: TGTGCCAGCAGCCATTCGCAGGGGATGGATACGCAGTATTTT; CDR3: CASSHSQGMDTQYF
D: .; V: TRBV7-2; J: TRBJ2-7; size: many; DNA: TGTGCCAGCAGCTTCGACAACTCCTACGAGCAGTACTTC; CDR3: CASSFDNSYEQYF
D: .; V: TRBV7-8; J: TRBJ1-4; size: many; DNA: TGTGCCAGCAGCTCCTCGTCAACTAATGAAAAACTGTTTTTT; CDR3: CASSSSSTNEKLFF
D: TRBD1; V: TRBV2; J: TRBJ2-1; size: .; DNA: TGTGCCAGCAGTGAAGGGGACAGGTACAATGAGCAGTTCTTC; CDR3: CASSEGDRYNEQFF
D: .; V: TRBV5-1; J: TRBJ2-7; size: many; DNA: TGCGCCAGCAGGCCCGCAGGGTCAACCTACGAGCAGTACTTC; CDR3: CASRPAGSTYEQYF
D: .; V: TRBV7-8; J: TRBJ2-1; size: many; DNA: TGTGCCAGCAGCGAGTTAGAGGGCGCGTACAATGAGCAGTTCTTC; CDR3: CASSELEGAYNEQFF
D: .; V: TRBV3-1; J: TRBJ2-3; size: many; DNA: TGTGCCAGCAGCCAACCCCCTCGCACAGATACGCAGTATTTT; CDR3: CASSQPPRTDTQYF
D: TRBD1; V: TRBV3-1; J: TRBJ2-6; size: many; DNA: TGTGCCAGCAGCCTCCGGACAGGGGGCGAAGGGGCCAACGTCCTGACTTTC; CDR3: CASSLRTGGEGANVLTF
D: TRBD2; V: TRBV20-1; J: TRBJ2-2; size: many; DNA: TGCAGTGCTAGAGGACTAGCGGGAGATTTCGGGGAGCTGTTTTTT; CDR3: CSARGLAGDFGELFF
D: TRBD1; V: TRBV28; J: TRBJ1-4; size: many; DNA: TGTGCCAGCGTCGGGACAGGGGATGAAAAACTGTTTTTT; CDR3: CASVGTGDEKLFF
D: .; V: TRBV28; J: TRBJ1-4; size: many; DNA: TGTGCCAGCAGTGAGACAAATGAAAAACTGTTTTTT; CDR3: CASSETNEKLFF
D: TRBD1; V: TRBV2; J: TRBJ1-1; size: .; DNA: TGTGCCAGCAGCCGCGACAGGGGTGCCACTGAAGCTTTCTTT; CDR3: CASSRDRGATEAFF
D: .; V: TRBV3-1; J: TRBJ2-5; size: many; DNA: TGTGCCAGCAGCCAAGACCGAGGGCAAGAGACCCAGTACTTC; CDR3: CASSQDRGQETQYF
D: .; V: TRBV9; J: TRBJ1-2; size: many; DNA: TGTGCCAGCAGCGGAAACAACAGGGCCGCTAACTCCGACTATGGCTACACCTTC; CDR3: CASSGNNRAANSDYGYTF
D: .; V: TRBV11-2; J: TRBJ1-2; size: many; DNA: TGTGCCAGCAGCTCCCCAAGTCGTAGTTATGGCTACACCTTC; CDR3: CASSSPSRSYGYTF
D: TRBD2; V: TRBV25-1; J: TRBJ2-7; size: .; DNA: TGTGCCAGCAGTCCTTCGCTAGCGGGATTACCATACTTC; CDR3: CASSPSLAGLPYF
D: .; V: TRBV15; J: TRBJ1-2; size: many; DNA: TGTGCCACCAGCAGAGATTTCGGCAGTGGCGTAGATGGCTACACCTTC; CDR3: CATSRDFGSGVDGYTF
D: TRBD1; V: TRBV6-5; J: TRBJ1-1; size: many; DNA: TGTGCCAGCCAGGGACAGGGGCCATCCATAGCTTTCTTT; CDR3: CASQGQGPSIAFF
D: .; V: TRBV14; J: TRBJ2-7; size: many; DNA: TGTGCCAGCAGCCAATGGGCAGGTGCCTACGAGCAGTACTTC; CDR3: CASSQWAGAYEQYF
D: TRBD2; V: TRBV6-5; J: TRBJ2-1; size: many; DNA: TGTGCCAGCAGTTACTACCTAGCGGGGGGCAATGAGCAGTTCTTC; CDR3: CASSYYLAGGNEQFF
D: .; V: TRBV5-1; J: TRBJ2-3; size: many; DNA: TGCGCCAGCAGCTTGCCCGCCATCACAGATACGCAGTATTTT; CDR3: CASSLPAITDTQYF
D: TRBD2; V: TRBV9; J: TRBJ2-1; size: many; DNA: TGTGCCAGCAGCGTAGGTAGCGGGGTGTGGTACAATGAGCAGTTCTTC; CDR3: CASSVGSGVWYNEQFF
D: .; V: TRBV20-1; J: TRBJ2-2; size: many; DNA: TGCAGTGCTGGGATCGGAACAGGGTCCACCGGGGAGCTGTTTTTT; CDR3: CSAGIGTGSTGELFF
D: .; V: TRBV5-4; J: TRBJ1-1; size: .; DNA: TGTGCCAGCAGCTTGGAGACAACTCGGGCCCTTGAAGCTTTCTTT; CDR3: CASSLETTRALEAFF
D: .; V: TRBV20-1; J: TRBJ2-5; size: many; DNA: TGCAGTGCCGCGACTAATGCGCAGACCCAGTACTTC; CDR3: CSAATNAQTQYF
D: .; V: TRBV28; J: TRBJ2-2; size: .; DNA: TGTACTAGCATGGGAAATGTAGCGAACACCGGGGAGCTGTTTTTT; CDR3: CTSMGNVANTGELFF
D: .; V: TRBV12-3/TRBV12-4; J: TRBJ1-4; size: many; DNA: TGTGCCAGCAGGTCGACAGGAAATAATGAAAAACTGTTTTTT; CDR3: CASRSTGNNEKLFF
D: .; V: TRBV9; J: TRBJ2-7; size: many; DNA: TGTGCCAGCAGCGTAGAACAGGGCTCCTACGAGCAGTACTTC; CDR3: CASSVEQGSYEQYF
D: .; V: TRBV20-1; J: TRBJ1-5; size: many; DNA: TGCAGTGCTAGGCGGGGGAATCAGCCCCAGCATTTT; CDR3: CSARRGNQPQHF
D: TRBD2; V: TRBV20-1; J: TRBJ2-7; size: many; DNA: TGCAGTGCTGGAACTAGCGGAGACACCTACGAGCAGTACTTC; CDR3: CSAGTSGDTYEQYF
D: TRBD2; V: TRBV2; J: TRBJ2-5; size: many; DNA: TGTGCCAGCAGTGTCCCGAGGGCTAGCGGGAGGGCCGAGACCCAGTACTTC; CDR3: CASSVPRASGRAETQYF
D: .; V: TRBV2; J: TRBJ1-2; size: many; DNA: TGTGCCAGCAGTGATGATTCTCTGGATGGCTACACCTTC; CDR3: CASSDDSLDGYTF